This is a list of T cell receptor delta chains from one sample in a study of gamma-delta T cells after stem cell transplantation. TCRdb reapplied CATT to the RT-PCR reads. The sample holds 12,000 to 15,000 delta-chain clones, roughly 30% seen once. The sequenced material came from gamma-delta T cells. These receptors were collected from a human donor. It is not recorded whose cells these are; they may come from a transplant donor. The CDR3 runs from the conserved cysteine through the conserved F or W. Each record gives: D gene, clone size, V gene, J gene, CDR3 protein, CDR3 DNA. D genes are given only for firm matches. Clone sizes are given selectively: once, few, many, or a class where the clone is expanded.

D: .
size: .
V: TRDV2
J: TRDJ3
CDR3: CACDTGGHSSWDTRQMFF
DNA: TGTGCCTGTGACACGGGGGGTCACAGCTCCTGGGACACCCGACAGATGTTTTTC

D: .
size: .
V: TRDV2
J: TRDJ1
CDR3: CACDNATFQLIYANQLIF
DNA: TGTGCCTGTGACAACGCGACTTTCCAACTCATATACGCAAATCAACTCATCTTT

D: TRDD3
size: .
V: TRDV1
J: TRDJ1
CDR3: CALGEPGYADKLIF
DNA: TGTGCTCTTGGGGAACCGGGATACGCGGATAAACTCATCTTT

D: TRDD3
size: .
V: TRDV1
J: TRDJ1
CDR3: CALGELLYWGIKPDKLIF
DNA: TGTGCTCTTGGGGAACTATTGTACTGGGGGATAAAACCCGATAAACTCATCTTT

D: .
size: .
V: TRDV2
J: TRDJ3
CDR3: CACDTKDPPVSYFSWDTRQMFF
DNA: TGTGCCTGTGACACAAAGGATCCTCCTGTGAGCTACTTCTCCTGGGACACCCGACAGATGTTTTTC

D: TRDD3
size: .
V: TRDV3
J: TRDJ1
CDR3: CASLLPEPAWGISGKLIF
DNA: TGTGCCTCCCTACTCCCAGAGCCGGCTTGGGGGATATCCGGTAAACTCATCTTT

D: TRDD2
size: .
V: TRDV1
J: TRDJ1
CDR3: CALGEERRPSYLLGAGKLIF
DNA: TGTGCTCTTGGGGAAGAGAGAAGGCCTTCCTACCTACTGGGCGCAGGTAAACTCATCTTT

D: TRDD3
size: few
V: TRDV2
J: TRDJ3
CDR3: CACDTVMGDTSWDTRQMFF
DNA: TGTGCCTGTGACACCGTTATGGGGGATACGTCCTGGGACACCCGACAGATGTTTTTC

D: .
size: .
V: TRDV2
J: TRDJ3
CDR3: CACDTVYWSSWYTRQMFF
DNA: TGTGCCTGTGACACCGTCTACTGGAGCTCCTGGTACACCCGACAGATGTTTTTC

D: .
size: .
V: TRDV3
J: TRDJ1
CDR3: CAFTYSDGGLKLIF
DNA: TGTGCCTTTACCTATTCCGATGGGGGGCTCAAACTCATCTTT

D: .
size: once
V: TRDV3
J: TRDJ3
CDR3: CAAGVGASSWDTRQMFF
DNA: TGTGCCGCCGGGGTGGGGGCCAGCTCCTGGGACACCCGACAGATGTTTTTC

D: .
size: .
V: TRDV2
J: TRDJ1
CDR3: CACDTKRGPTDKLIF
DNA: TGTGCCTGTGACACCAAGAGGGGGCCAACCGATAAACTCATCTTT

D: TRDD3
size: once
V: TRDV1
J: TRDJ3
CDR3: CALGERSGLYWGPLSSWDTRQMFF
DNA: TGTGCTCTTGGGGAACGGTCCGGACTCTACTGGGGGCCTCTGAGCTCCTGGGACACCCGACAGATGTTTTTC

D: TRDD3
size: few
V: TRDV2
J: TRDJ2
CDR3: CACDMHWGIRLTAQLFF
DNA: TGTGCCTGTGACATGCACTGGGGGATACGCTTGACAGCACAACTCTTCTTT

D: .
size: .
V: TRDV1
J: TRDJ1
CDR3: CALGESALYTDKLIF
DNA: TGTGCTCTTGGGGAATCAGCCCTTTACACCGATAAACTCATCTTT

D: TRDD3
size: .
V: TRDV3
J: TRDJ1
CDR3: CAFIKVGDATYTDKLIF
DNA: TGTGCCTTTATCAAGGTGGGGGATGCCACGTACACCGATAAACTCATCTTT

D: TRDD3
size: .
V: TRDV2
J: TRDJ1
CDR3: CACDTWGIRGDKLIF
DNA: TGTGCCTGTGACACGTGGGGGATACGAGGCGATAAACTCATCTTT

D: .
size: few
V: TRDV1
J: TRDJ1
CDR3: CALGGSYPWGYTDKLIF
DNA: TGTGCTCTTGGGGGCTCCTACCCCTGGGGGTACACCGATAAACTCATCTTT

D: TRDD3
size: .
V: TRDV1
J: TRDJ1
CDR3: CALGELGPTGGKYTDKLIF
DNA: TGTGCTCTTGGGGAACTAGGACCTACTGGGGGCAAGTACACCGATAAACTCATCTTT